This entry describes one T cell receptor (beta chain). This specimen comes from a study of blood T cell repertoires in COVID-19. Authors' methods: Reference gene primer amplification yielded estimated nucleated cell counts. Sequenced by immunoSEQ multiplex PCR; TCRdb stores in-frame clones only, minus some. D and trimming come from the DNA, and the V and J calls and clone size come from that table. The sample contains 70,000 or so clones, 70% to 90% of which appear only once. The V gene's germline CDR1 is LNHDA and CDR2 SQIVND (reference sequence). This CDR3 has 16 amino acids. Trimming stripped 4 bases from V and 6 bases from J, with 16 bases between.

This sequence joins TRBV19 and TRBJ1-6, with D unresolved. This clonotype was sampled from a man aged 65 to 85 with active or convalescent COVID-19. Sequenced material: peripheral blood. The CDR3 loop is CASSTGGQVPNSPLHF. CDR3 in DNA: TGTGCCAGTAGTACTGGAGGCCAGGTACCTAATTCACCCCTCCACTTT.